Described below is a single T cell receptor (beta chain) sequence and its context. Germline trimming cut 2 bases from V and 9 bases from J; bases unmatched to any gene: 5. Germline lookup yields CDR1 MNHEY and CDR2 SVGEGT. The CDR3 runs to 15 residues. The data derive from a study of blood T cell repertoires in COVID-19. Looking at the study overall: The origin of the acute and convalescent COVID-19 samples was the United States, Italy and Spain. PBMCs, B-cell-depleted T cells, or T cells provided the cDNA or gDNA that made up the material.

The authors' processing: From reference gene primer amplification, estimates of nucleated cell counts were derived. TCRdb's copy holds only in-frame clones and misses some; the assay was immunoSEQ multiplex PCR. Clonal size and the V and J genes are those of that table, whereas D and trimming came from the DNA. Among 280,000 or so clones listed, around nine tenths were seen once. The sample comprised peripheral blood. The clonotype was recovered from a woman in her fifties or sixties with acute or convalescent COVID-19. The V call is TRBV6-2 or TRBV6-3, the J call TRBJ2-1; 12 bases are shared with TRBD1. CDR3 sequence reads: CASSYPPGQGAEQFF. In DNA, the CDR3 is TGTGCCAGCAGTTACCCACCGGGACAGGGGGCTGAGCAGTTCTTC.